This T cell receptor beta chain appears in the sequencing data of a study of blood T cells in healthy people across ages (dated by TCRdb to the mid-2010s). In terms of the full investigation: In model experiments, template switching captured about one uniquely barcoded TCR beta cDNA molecule for every two T cells. The study measured age-related changes in TCR beta repertoire diversity using deep sequencing normalized with unique cDNA molecular identifiers. Donors were grouped into four age groups: young (average roughly 16 years), middle-aged (around 39), aged (roughly 62) and long-lived (around 82). To avoid experimental bias, donors of different ages were distributed randomly across sequencing lanes. Using the same blood draw, the study looked at two additional independent replicas of 1 million unique cDNA reads for two donors, one aged 18 to 30 and the other aged 80 or older. The full study reports these points: Observed TCR beta diversity per million T cells fell roughly linearly with age, and a significant reduction was already apparent by age around 40. Estimates of total diversity based on one million sequenced T cells were considered lower bounds and underestimates. The percentage of naive T cells measured by flow cytometry correlated strongly with observed TCR beta diversity. Because donor CMV infection status was unknown, age-related changes in expanded clonotypes were potentially confounded. Conclusive comparison of naive and antigen-experienced compartments was prevented by the profiling of bulk unsorted PBMCs. Compared with the aged group, the long-lived group had more naive CD4+ T cells, fewer expanded clones and increased TCR diversity, a pattern suggesting age selection.

At the junction V is shortened by 3 bases and J by 2 bases, with 10 bases in between. Measured from the cysteine to the phenylalanine, the CDR3 is 14 residues long. Only the CDR3 region is kept as DNA, spanning 42 bases read in frame from base 1. CDR1 and CDR2, per the germline V gene, are SGHRS and YFSETQ. The donors were roughly 39 Caucasian individuals from Russia, aged roughly 6 to 90 years, who were systemically healthy. Approximately 9.3 milliliters of peripheral blood were drawn from each donor into EDTA-treated Vacutainer tubes. Ficoll-Paque density-gradient centrifugation was used to isolate PBMCs, with at least 6.5 million per sample. Trizol reagent was used to extract total RNA from the PBMCs, yielding at least 5.5 micrograms per sample. The percentages of naive CD45RAhigh/CD27high T cells were determined by flow cytometry on a PBMC aliquot from every donor. Library preparation was by 5' RACE. For sequencing, an Illumina HiSeq 2500 was employed. The second PCR ran for about 7 to 11 cycles and used a J-beta primer mix along with a sample-barcoded 5' primer. Each TCR beta cDNA molecule received a unique molecular identifier from a template-switch 5' adaptor carrying 12 random nucleotides. Each sample yielded at least 2.5 million CDR3-containing paired-end reads. The Mint cDNA synthesis kit, primed by a TRBC-specific oligonucleotide, was used to synthesize first-strand cDNA from all RNA. Following uracil-DNA glycosylase treatment, all cDNA underwent a first 18-cycle PCR with the universal primers M1SS and BC2_uni_R. The authors' analysis ran thus. For normalization, 1 million high-quality reads were randomly selected from each sample, with every read carrying a distinct molecular identifier. Instead of being binned into consensus sequences, reads with shared molecular identifiers were discarded. MiTCR, run with a Q25 quality threshold and the strictest error-elimination algorithm, handled CDR3 identification, clonotype clustering and error correction. A nonparametric unseen species model using Euler transformation provided a lower-bound estimate of total TCR beta diversity. Through fastp at Q25 and MiXCR, TCRdb rebuilt clones from the public reads, retaining in-frame beta chains. Rows merge per CDR3 protein into single entries with the most common DNA and genes. The V and J calls come from TCRdb's annotation, not from the publication. The sample table contains approximately 1.5 million distinct CDR3 sequences; only one count was recorded for 42% of them. Roughly 3.7% of the sample belongs to the ten largest clones.

About this clonotype itself: Its antigen target is currently unknown. No clone much larger than this one lies a single base away; base qualities are absent.

The clonotype originates from a woman aged 18-29 years in good health. Recombination joined TRBV5-1 with TRBJ2-3; no confident D gene assignment can be made. The sequenced sample consisted of blood. This receptor has the CDR3 CASSSNMVTDTQYF. The DNA sequence is as follows: TGCGCCAGCAGCTCCAATATGGTCACAGATACGCAGTATTTT.